What follows are 18 T cell receptor beta chains derived from one specimen sequenced in a study of blood T cell repertoires in COVID-19. Sequenced by immunoSEQ multiplex PCR; TCRdb stores in-frame clones only, minus some. The data hold tens of thousands of clones, with less than 85% observed a single time. The specimen sequenced was peripheral blood. These receptors all stem from a man in his 60s with acute or convalescent COVID-19.

This clone was observed a single time. The chain combines TRBV6-1 with TRBJ1-2, with 8 bases identical to TRBD1. After removal of 0 bases from V and 6 bases from J, the junction contained 6 bases not matched to a gene. Germline-derived CDR1 and CDR2 are MNHNS and SASEGT. This CDR3 contains 15 residues. CDR3 sequence: CASSEAWKTGDGYTF. CDR3 in DNA: TGTGCCAGCAGTGAAGCGTGGAAGACAGGGGATGGCTACACCTTC.

The chain couples TRBV11-2 to TRBJ2-7, with D possibly TRBD2 on 7 matching bases. This CDR3 comprises 15 residues. The germline gives CDR1 SGHAT, CDR2 FQNNGV. With 2 bases removed from V and 4 bases from J, the gap between germline ends came to 15 bases. The CDR3 sequence is CASSLTGGGGYEQYF. CDR3 coding DNA: TGTGCCAGCAGCTTAACTGGGGGGGGCGGATACGAGCAGTACTTC. The variable domain in full, completed from reference TRBV11-2 and TRBJ2-7, reads EAGVAQSPRYKIIEKRQSVAFWCNPISGHATLYWYQQILGQGPKLLIQFQNNGVVDDSQLPKDRFSAERLKGVDSTLKIQPAKLEDSAVYLCASSLTGGGGYEQYFGPGTRLTVT.

The chain joins TRBV3-1 (or the pseudogene TRBV3-2) to TRBJ1-2, with no clear D. Trimming stripped 6 bases from V and 2 bases from J, with 19 bases between. The germline V gene has CDR1 LGHDT and CDR2 YNNKEL (reference sequence). This CDR3 has 16 amino acids. CDR3 bases: TGTGCCAGCAGTCCCCGGACTGGGGTGGGCAACTATGGCTACACCTTC. Translation gives CASSPRTGVGNYGYTF.

The chain couples TRBV6-1 to TRBJ1-5; D is perhaps TRBD1 (5 bases). The CDR3 runs to 15 residues. Germline V CDR1 and CDR2: MNHNS, SASEGT. V gave up 3 bases and J gave up 2 bases, with 11 bases separating them. The CDR3 reads CASSEGGIGNQPQHF. The CDR3 DNA is TGTGCCAGCAGTGAGGGGGGTATTGGCAATCAGCCCCAGCATTTT.

This clone has a handful of counts. CDR3 sequence: CATSRGDPGAGNTIYF. The CDR3 DNA sequence: TGTGCCACCAGCAGAGGGGACCCAGGGGCTGGAAACACCATATATTTT. The chain combines TRBV15 with TRBJ1-3, with D perhaps TRBD1 (6 bases). The germline V and J ends were trimmed by 1 base and 2 bases, with 12 bases remaining between them. Germline values: CDR1 LNHNV, CDR2 YYDKDF (reference sequence). There are 16 residues in the CDR3.

V and J are TRBV20-1 and TRBJ1-6, with D uncertain. Trimming stripped 3 bases from V and 0 bases from J, with 9 bases between. CDR3 length: 15 residues. Germline lookup yields CDR1 DFQATT and CDR2 SNEGSKA (reference sequence). The CDR3 loop is CSASGTSSYNSPLHF. The CDR3, as DNA: TGCAGTGCTAGTGGCACGAGCTCCTATAATTCACCCCTCCACTTT.

The chain links TRBV9 to TRBJ2-5; TRBD1 matches at 8 bases. J lost 5 bases, V lost 3 bases, and 15 bases had no gene match. The length of the CDR3 is 17 residues. Germline loops: CDR1 SGDLS, CDR2 YYNGEE. CDR3 in amino acids: CASSASGGASHSETQYF. The CDR3 nucleotides read TGTGCCAGCAGCGCATCAGGGGGCGCCTCACATAGTGAGACCCAGTACTTC. Full variable domain (missing parts from reference TRBV9 and TRBJ2-5): DSGVTQTPKHLITATGQRVTLRCSPRSGDLSVYWYQQSLDQGLQFLIQYYNGEERAKGNILERFSAQQFPDLHSELNLSSLELGDSALYFCASSASGGASHSETQYFGPGTRLLVL.

The chain has TRBV6-6 and TRBJ1-6, with TRBD1 matching 8 bases. Trimming took 5 bases from V and 0 from J; bases not matched to a gene: 6. Germline-derived CDR1 and CDR2 are MNHNY and SVGAGI (reference sequence). The CDR3 consists of 17 residues. CDR3 DNA: TGTGCCAGCAGTCTCAAGACAGGGGCCTCCTATAATTCACCCCTCCACTTT. It is translated as CASSLKTGASYNSPLHF.

This chain connects TRBV19 to TRBJ2-3; TRBD1 might be the D (5 bases). Germline CDR1 LNHDA, CDR2 SQIVND (reference sequence). V was trimmed by 1 base and J by 4 bases, leaving 12 bases between them. This CDR3 region has 15 residues. The DNA for the CDR3 is TGTGCCAGTAGTATAGGAGCCAGGGCGGCAGATACGCAGTATTTT. This gives the protein CASSIGARAADTQYF.

This chain joins TRBV7-2 and TRBJ2-3; the D is unclear. The V end lost 4 bases, the J end lost 5 bases, and 7 bases lay between the germline ends. The CDR3 is made up of 12 amino acids. CDR1 is SGHTA, CDR2 FQGNSA, per germline. The CDR3 spells CASSSRRDTQYF. The CDR3 bases are TGTGCCAGCAGCTCTCGGAGAGATACGCAGTATTTT.

This chain links TRBV2 with TRBJ1-5, with D perhaps TRBD1 (6 bases). The germline V gene has CDR1 SNHLY and CDR2 FYNNEI. The CDR3 contains 14 residues. Trimming stripped 6 bases from V and 6 bases from J, with 15 bases between. CDR3 amino acids: CASRQGYVVQPQHF. Here the CDR3 DNA reads TGTGCCAGCAGGCAGGGGTACGTGGTTCAGCCCCAGCATTTT.

This clone was counted between two and nine times. Other nucleotide sequences from this sample produce the same CDR3. The V gene is TRBV20-1, the J gene TRBJ2-7; D call uncertain. The germline V and J ends were trimmed by 3 bases and 5 bases, with 8 bases remaining between them. Germline CDR1 reads DFQATT; CDR2 reads SNEGSKA (reference sequence). This CDR3 has 11 amino acids. CDR3 residues: CSARSGHEQYF. Here the CDR3 DNA reads TGCAGTGCTAGGTCCGGTCACGAGCAGTACTTC.

The chain recombines TRBV29-1 with TRBJ1-2; D is ambiguous. The CDR3 loop spans 11 amino acids. Trimming took off 1 base at V and 4 bases at J, with 4 bases between the two ends. Germline loops: CDR1 SQVTM, CDR2 ANQGSEA. Written as DNA, the CDR3 is TGCAGCGTTGAAGCCGTCTATGGCTACACCTTC. This sequence encodes CSVEAVYGYTF.

This clone has only one observation. The J gene is TRBJ2-1, the V gene TRBV10-3; TRBD1 matches at 10 bases. V dropped 3 bases and J dropped 7; count of bases not matched to a gene: 9. CDR1 and CDR2 from the germline V gene are ENHRY and SYGVKD. This CDR3 spans 16 amino acids. The CDR3 bases are TGTGCCATCAGTGACCCTTCGGGACAGGGGAGGAATGAGCAGTTCTTC. Its protein is CAISDPSGQGRNEQFF.

This chain joins TRBV7-2 and TRBJ1-2; TRBD1 aligns across 8 bases. The CDR3 totals 15 residues. The trim removed 1 base at V and 4 bases at J, leaving 5 bases unmatched. CDR1 SGHTA and CDR2 FQGNSA come from the germline V gene. CDR3 bases: TGTGCCAGCAGCTTAGACAGGGGGGCTTCCTATGGCTACACCTTC. Protein sequence: CASSLDRGASYGYTF.

The V call is TRBV6-5, the J call TRBJ1-2, with D tentatively TRBD1 (5 bases). The CDR3 is made up of 12 amino acids. Per the germline V gene, CDR1 is MNHEY and CDR2 is SVGAGI. Trimming took 2 bases from V and 8 from J, leaving 9 bases between them. The CDR3 nucleotides read TGTGCCAGCAGTTACAGGGGCGACGGCTACACCTTC. Protein: CASSYRGDGYTF.

This chain connects TRBV9 to TRBJ2-2, with TRBD1 as a possible D gene (6 bases). The CDR3 covers 15 residues. V was cut by 4 bases and J by 0 bases, with 10 bases left in between. Germline CDR1 and CDR2: SGDLS and YYNGEE. CDR3 amino acids: CASSPRTANTGELFF. For the CDR3, the DNA is TGTGCCAGCAGCCCCAGGACAGCGAACACCGGGGAGCTGTTTTTT.

This clone was seen only a few times. The V and J genes are TRBV6-1 and TRBJ1-1; D remains ambiguous. This CDR3 is 16 amino acids long. The V end was cut by 1 base, the J end by 1 base, with 13 bases between. Germline values: CDR1 MNHNS, CDR2 SASEGT. The CDR3 coding sequence is TGTGCCAGCAGTGAAGACCACCTTGGAGGGAACACTGAAGCTTTCTTT. Protein product: CASSEDHLGGNTEAFF.